Included here is one TCR beta chain sequence, with context. These data belong to a study of blood T cell repertoires in COVID-19. Per the authors' pipeline: The assay estimated nucleated cells by amplifying reference gene primers. Method: immunoSEQ multiplex PCR; TCRdb's copy keeps in-frame clones and lacks some. Clone size and V and J calls were adopted from that table, with D and trimming inferred from the DNA. Of fewer than 250,000 clones in the sample, around 89% were seen once. Sequencing used peripheral blood. The sequence came from a man aged 25 to 40 with COVID-19, enrolled during active disease.

Here the CDR3 reads CASSPSAGGLSDTQYF. DNA for the CDR3: TGTGCCAGCAGCCCCTCCGCGGGGGGCCTTTCAGATACGCAGTATTTT. The chain recombines TRBV7-3 with TRBJ2-3, with 8 bases lining up with TRBD2. The germline CDR1 and CDR2 sequences are SGHTA and FQGTGA. There are 16 residues in the CDR3. Unmatched junction bases numbered 11, after V lost 5 bases and J lost 4 bases.